One and the same sample provided the 22 T cell receptor beta chains below, sequenced in a study of technical replicates of blood from several donors. The table came from immunoSEQ multiplex PCR; TCRdb's copy has only in-frame clones and leaves some out. Of 55,000 to 75,000 clones in the sample, 70% to 90% were seen once. Sequencing was performed on PBMCs. The origin of the receptors is a human donor in good health. Some clones in this sample may be carry-over from other donors' samples.

The chain carries TRBV30 and TRBJ2-7; TRBD1 matches 7 bases. Trimming removed 7 bases from V and 7 bases from J; junction bases left unmatched: 4. The CDR3 contains 10 residues. From germline, CDR1 is GTSNPN and CDR2 SVGIG (reference sequence). The CDR3 DNA reads as TGTGCCTCTCCAGGGGGAGAGCAGTACTTC. It encodes CASPGGEQYF.

The genes are TRBV7-2 and TRBJ2-5, with 8 nucleotides matching TRBD2. The CDR3 runs to 15 residues. V dropped 5 bases and J dropped 2; count of bases not matched to a gene: 7. Germline-derived CDR1 and CDR2 are SGHTA and FQGNSA. CDR3 nucleotides: TGTGCCAGCAGCCTACGGGGGGGCCGGCAAGAGACCCAGTACTTC. Amino acids: CASSLRGGRQETQYF.

The V gene is TRBV4-2, the J gene TRBJ2-1; 12 bases fit TRBD2. V was pared by 6 bases and J by 0 bases, with 3 bases of the junction left unmatched. The germline gives CDR1 LGHNA, CDR2 YNFKEQ. The CDR3 extends over 16 amino acids. Written as DNA, the CDR3 is TGTGCCAGCAGTCCTAGCGGGGGGGCCTCCTACAATGAGCAGTTCTTC. This codes for CASSPSGGASYNEQFF.

The V and J genes are TRBV6-1 and TRBJ1-2; TRBD1 aligns across 10 bases. Trimming removed 2 bases from V and 5 bases from J; junction bases left unmatched: 8. Germline CDR1 MNHNS, CDR2 SASEGT. The CDR3 is made up of 16 amino acids. The DNA for the CDR3 is TGTGCCAGCAGTGAACTTTTAGGGACAGGGGCGTATGGCTACACCTTC. As protein: CASSELLGTGAYGYTF.

The chain uses TRBV4-2 and TRBJ2-3; TRBD2 matches 8 bases. Losses at the gene ends were 5 bases for V and 2 bases for J; bases not matched to a gene: 3. Germline V gene lookup returns CDR1 LGHNA and CDR2 YNFKEQ. CDR3 length: 14 amino acids. The CDR3 nucleotides are TGTGCCAGCAGCGGGACTAGATACACAGATACGCAGTATTTT. Amino acids: CASSGTRYTDTQYF.

The genes are TRBV7-9 and TRBJ1-1; D remains unclear. Germline V gene sequence: CDR1 SEHNR, CDR2 FQNEAQ (reference sequence). Trimming stripped 5 bases from V and 1 base from J, with 11 bases between. The CDR3 runs 14 residues. CDR3 bases: TGTGCCAGCAGCCTTCATGCGGGGAACACTGAAGCTTTCTTT. As protein: CASSLHAGNTEAFF.

This rearrangement joins TRBV6-6 to TRBJ2-1, with D possibly being TRBD2 (6 bases). Trimming stripped 5 bases from V and 15 bases from J, with 17 bases between. The CDR3 spans 12 residues. Germline V gives CDR1 MNHNY, CDR2 SVGAGI (reference sequence). The CDR3 protein is CASSPQVGGGFF. DNA of the CDR3: TGTGCCAGCAGTCCCCAGGTGGGGGGTGGGTTCTTC.

The rearrangement uses TRBV7-9 and TRBJ2-7, with D tentatively TRBD1 (6 bases). Germline V gives CDR1 SEHNR, CDR2 FQNEAQ (reference sequence). V shed 4 bases and J shed 3 bases, with 13 bases lying between them. The CDR3 contains 14 residues. CDR3 coding DNA: TGTGCCAGCAGCTCCAGGACAGAGGGCTACGAGCAGTACTTC. This gives the protein CASSSRTEGYEQYF.

The rearrangement joins TRBV12-5 to TRBJ2-7, with a tentative D call TRBD1 (6 bases). The V gene lost 2 bases and the J gene lost 3 bases, with 11 bases spanning the gap. Germline V gene data show CDR1 as LGHNT and CDR2 as FRNRAP. The CDR3 has 14 residues. The CDR3 spells CASGLQGLDYEQYF. Here the CDR3 DNA reads TGTGCTAGTGGTTTGCAGGGGCTAGACTACGAGCAGTACTTC.

The chain has TRBV7-9 and TRBJ2-7; D is perhaps TRBD2 (5 bases). CDR1 is SEHNR and CDR2 is FQNEAQ in the germline V gene (reference sequence). V gave up 3 bases and J gave up 3 bases, with 15 bases separating them. The CDR3 length is 15 residues. CDR3 nucleotide sequence: TGTGCCAGCAGCTTTACTCTACTAGGGAACTACGAGCAGTACTTC. Its translation: CASSFTLLGNYEQYF.

V gene TRBV4-1 combines with J gene TRBJ2-7; TRBD2 matches at 7 bases. CDR3 size: 13 residues. J lost 6 bases, V lost 4 bases, and 6 bases had no gene match. Germline V gives CDR1 MGHRA, CDR2 YSYEKL. The CDR3 region is CASSPTWGGEQYF. CDR3 DNA sequence: TGCGCCAGCAGCCCTACGTGGGGGGGCGAGCAGTACTTC.

V and J are TRBV2 and TRBJ1-4, with TRBD1 matching 7 bases. The germline gives CDR1 SNHLY, CDR2 FYNNEI. The CDR3 totals 14 residues. The J segment lost 5 bases and the V segment lost 6 bases, leaving 6 bases of the junction unmatched. Here the CDR3 DNA reads TGTGCCAGCAGGGCGGACAGGTACAATGAAAAACTGTTTTTT. This encodes CASRADRYNEKLFF. The whole variable domain, remainder taken from reference TRBV2 and TRBJ1-4, is EPEVTQTPSHQVTQMGQEVILRCVPISNHLYFYWYRQILGQKVEFLVSFYNNEISEKSEIFDDQFSVERPDGSNFTLKIRSTKLEDSAMYFCASRADRYNEKLFFGSGTQLSVL.

V usage is TRBV9 and J usage is TRBJ1-1; D is unclear. The CDR3 extends over 14 amino acids. The V gene lost 5 bases and the J gene lost 4 bases, with 15 bases spanning the gap. CDR1 and CDR2 from the germline V gene are SGDLS and YYNGEE. This chain's CDR3 is CASSSQMGSTEAFF. CDR3 DNA sequence: TGTGCCAGCAGTTCACAGATGGGGAGCACTGAAGCTTTCTTT.

This clone has only one observation. The chain recombines TRBV19 with TRBJ2-7; D perhaps matches TRBD1 (7 bases). The germline V gene encodes CDR1 LNHDA and CDR2 SQIVND (reference sequence). Trimming removed 10 bases at V and 4 bases at J, with 20 bases between. There are 14 residues in the CDR3. The CDR3 nucleotides are TGTGCCACCGCACCCGGGGCAGGGGGGTACGAGCAGTACTTC. It encodes CATAPGAGGYEQYF.

The V and J genes are TRBV5-1 and TRBJ2-5, with 7 bases identical to TRBD1. V lost 0 bases, J lost 5 bases, and 7 bases stayed unmatched. The CDR3 has 15 residues. Germline V lookup: CDR1 SGHRS, CDR2 YFSETQ. This chain's CDR3 is CASSLGDRDGETQYF. DNA for the CDR3: TGCGCCAGCAGCTTGGGAGACAGGGACGGGGAGACCCAGTACTTC.

This clone occurred a few times. This chain connects TRBV6-6 to TRBJ2-1; a possible D gene is TRBD2 (7 bases). The CDR3 contains 14 residues. CDR1 is MNHNY, CDR2 SVGAGI, per germline (reference sequence). Trimming stripped 6 bases from V and 6 bases from J, with 15 bases between. CDR3 DNA: TGTGCCAGCAGCGAGGGGGGGGGCCTCAATGAGCAGTTCTTC. Translation gives CASSEGGGLNEQFF.

The chain is built from TRBV25-1 and TRBJ2-1; 11 bases agree with TRBD2. The germline gives CDR1 MGHDK, CDR2 SYGVNS. Trimming at V came to 2 bases and at J to 15 bases, leaving 3 bases not matched to a gene. The CDR3 extends over 12 amino acids. The CDR3 coding sequence is TGTGCCAGCAGTGAACTAGCGGGAGGACCGTTCTTC. This gives the protein CASSELAGGPFF. The whole variable domain, remainder taken from reference TRBV25-1 and TRBJ2-1, is EADIYQTPRYLVIGTGKKITLECSQTMGHDKMYWYQQDPGMELHLIHYSYGVNSTEKGDLSSESTVSRIRTEHFPLTLESARPSHTSQYLCASSELAGGPFFGPGTRLTVL.

The rearrangement links TRBV7-6 to TRBJ2-7, with D perhaps matching TRBD1 (6 bases). In germline, CDR1 is SGHVS, CDR2 FNYEAQ. V was clipped by 5 bases and J by 3 bases, with 20 bases between them. CDR3 length: 16 residues. The CDR3 DNA is TGTGCCAGCAGCCCAGGGGCTATCCTCAGAAACTACGAGCAGTACTTC. As protein: CASSPGAILRNYEQYF.

The chain has TRBV7-2 and TRBJ1-2; 11 positions agree with TRBD1. Germline V gene data show CDR1 as SGHTA and CDR2 as FQGNSA. V trimming: 4 bases; J trimming: 8 bases; junction bases outside the gene matches: 6. The CDR3 contains 14 residues. The CDR3 sequence is CASSSGTGGEGYTF. The CDR3 nucleotides are TGTGCCAGCAGCTCAGGGACAGGGGGGGAGGGCTACACCTTC. Supplemented by reference TRBV7-2 and TRBJ1-2, the full variable domain reads GAGVSQSPSNKVTEKGKDVELRCDPISGHTALYWYRQSLGQGLEFLIYFQGNSAPDKSGLPSDRFSAERTGGSVSTLTIQRTQQEDSAVYLCASSSGTGGEGYTFGSGTRLTVV.

V and J are TRBV7-3 and TRBJ2-3; maybe TRBD2 (6 bases). Trimming left V 3 bases short and J 3 bases short, with 13 bases between. The CDR3 is 15 residues long. Per germline, CDR1 SGHTA and CDR2 FQGTGA. The CDR3 DNA follows: TGTGCCAGCAGCTTGGTTGGGACTCCGACAGATACGCAGTATTTT. Amino acids: CASSLVGTPTDTQYF.

V usage is TRBV18 and J usage is TRBJ1-1, with 7 nucleotides matching TRBD1. J was trimmed by 1 base and V by 3 bases; bases with no gene match: 8. Germline-derived CDR1 and CDR2 are KGHSH and LQKENI. The CDR3 sequence is 16 residues long. The CDR3 here is CASSPRSRDRNTEAFF. The CDR3 nucleotides read TGTGCCAGCTCACCGAGGAGCCGGGACAGGAACACTGAAGCTTTCTTT.

J is TRBJ2-2 and V is TRBV7-9; TRBD1 matches 8 bases. Losses at the gene ends were 2 bases for V and 6 bases for J; bases not matched to a gene: 2. Germline values: CDR1 SEHNR, CDR2 FQNEAQ (reference sequence). CDR3 size: 14 residues. The CDR3 DNA reads as TGTGCCAGCAGCTTACTGACAGGGGCCGGGGAGCTGTTTTTT. Protein product: CASSLLTGAGELFF.